The 14 T cell receptor beta chains in this list originate from one sample, sequenced in a study of cytomegalovirus exposure and HLA in healthy donors. Vbeta (60) and Jbeta (13) primers were used in the PCR. The table came from immunoSEQ multiplex PCR; TCRdb's copy has only in-frame clones and leaves some out. The sample has roughly 140,000 clones; approximately 80% are singletons. The sequencing input was PBMCs. The receptors here all came from a middle-aged woman in good health and CMV-seropositive.

This chain connects TRBV2 to TRBJ2-2; 11 nucleotides match TRBD2. J was trimmed by 6 bases and V by 7 bases; bases with no gene match: 4. The CDR3 loop spans 14 amino acids. Germline V CDR1 and CDR2: SNHLY, FYNNEI. CDR3 region: CASNSGGAAGELFF. Written as DNA, the CDR3 is TGTGCCAGCAATAGCGGGGGGGCTGCCGGGGAGCTGTTTTTT.

CDR3 protein: CASRRGQENTGELFF. In DNA form, the CDR3 reads TGTGCCAGCAGGCGAGGACAGGAGAACACCGGGGAGCTGTTTTTT. The V gene is TRBV6-5, the J gene TRBJ2-2, with TRBD1 matching over 7 bases. The V and J ends lost 6 bases and 1 base, in that order; junction bases with no gene match: 5. Germline loops: CDR1 MNHEY, CDR2 SVGAGI. This CDR3 contains 15 residues.

The rearrangement uses TRBV11-3 and TRBJ2-1, with a weak D call TRBD1 (8 bases). Germline V lookup: CDR1 SGHNT, CDR2 YENEEA. V lost 3 bases, J lost 3 bases, and 24 bases lay in between. The CDR3 is 19 amino acids. CDR3 coding DNA: TGTGCCAGCAGCTTGGGGTGGCAGTTCACAGGGGGGGACTACAATGAGCAGTTCTTC. Amino acid sequence: CASSLGWQFTGGDYNEQFF. The variable domain in full, completed from reference TRBV11-3 and TRBJ2-1, reads EAGVVQSPRYKIIEKKQPVAFWCNPISGHNTLYWYLQNLGQGPELLIRYENEEAVDDSQLPKDRFSAERLKGVDSTLKIQPAELGDSAVYLCASSLGWQFTGGDYNEQFFGPGTRLTVL.

In its sample, this clone was seen once. The J gene is TRBJ2-7, the V gene TRBV19, with 8 bases lining up with TRBD2. Unmatched junction bases numbered 5, after V lost 1 base and J lost 6 bases. The CDR3 contains 14 residues. In germline, CDR1 is LNHDA, CDR2 SQIVND (reference sequence). The CDR3 DNA reads as TGTGCCAGTAGTATAGCGGGGGGGCTCGGCGAGCAGTACTTC. Its protein is CASSIAGGLGEQYF.

The chain has TRBV9 and TRBJ2-3, with 7 bases that match TRBD2. CDR1 and CDR2 (germline): SGDLS, YYNGEE. V lost 7 bases to trimming and J lost 1 base; unmatched junction nucleotides: 6. This CDR3 region has 14 residues. CDR3 DNA: TGTGCCAGCCGTGACAGCGGGGGCACAGATACGCAGTATTTT. Its protein is CASRDSGGTDTQYF.

The J gene is TRBJ1-2, the V gene TRBV25-1; D is undetermined. V shed 4 bases and J shed 8 bases, with 14 bases lying between them. Germline V gene sequence: CDR1 MGHDK, CDR2 SYGVNS. This CDR3 is 13 amino acids long. The CDR3 sequence: CASSGAGNAGYTF. The CDR3, as DNA: TGTGCCAGCAGTGGGGCGGGCAATGCAGGCTACACCTTC.

The gene calls are TRBV14 and TRBJ2-4; 10 nucleotides align to TRBD1. CDR1 and CDR2 (germline): SGHDN, FVKESK. The CDR3 is made up of 14 amino acids. Germline trimming cut 5 bases from V and 7 bases from J; bases unmatched to any gene: 5. The CDR3 protein is CASSGRDRGNIQYF. CDR3 nucleotides: TGTGCCAGCAGCGGCCGGGACAGGGGTAACATTCAGTACTTC.

The V call is TRBV5-1, the J call TRBJ2-1, with 9 bases matching TRBD2. This CDR3 has 15 residues. The V segment lost 0 bases and the J segment 6 bases; nucleotides outside the gene matches: 4. Germline V CDR1 and CDR2: SGHRS, YFSETQ. The CDR3 here is CASSLAAGGSNEQFF. Written as DNA, the CDR3 is TGCGCCAGCAGCTTGGCTGCGGGGGGGTCCAATGAGCAGTTCTTC. The whole variable domain, filled in from reference TRBV5-1 and TRBJ2-1, reads KAGVTQTPRYLIKTRGQQVTLSCSPISGHRSVSWYQQTPGQGLQFLFEYFSETQRNKGNFPGRFSGRQFSNSRSEMNVSTLELGDSALYLCASSLAAGGSNEQFFGPGTRLTVL.

The chain recombines TRBV7-9 with TRBJ1-5; D gene ambiguous. Trimming removed 2 bases from V and 1 base from J, with 15 bases in between. This CDR3 region has 17 residues. Germline V gives CDR1 SEHNR, CDR2 FQNEAQ (reference sequence). The CDR3 sequence: CASSLWAGTGSNQPQHF. The CDR3, as DNA: TGTGCCAGCAGCTTATGGGCGGGCACGGGGAGCAATCAGCCCCAGCATTTT. The full variable domain, its missing parts supplied by reference TRBV7-9 and TRBJ1-5, is DTGVSQNPRHKITKRGQNVTFRCDPISEHNRLYWYRQTLGQGPEFLTYFQNEAQLEKSRLLSDRFSAERPKGSFSTLEIQRTEQGDSAMYLCASSLWAGTGSNQPQHFGDGTRLSIL.

The rearrangement uses TRBV19 and TRBJ2-3; D perhaps matches TRBD1 (6 bases). V was pared by 6 bases and J by 2 bases, with 15 bases between. The CDR3 covers 15 residues. The V gene's germline CDR1 is LNHDA and CDR2 SQIVND (reference sequence). The CDR3: CASRPLGQTTDTQYF. In DNA, the CDR3 is TGTGCCAGTAGACCCCTTGGACAGACCACAGATACGCAGTATTTT.

The V and J genes are TRBV7-9 and TRBJ1-1; D is ambiguous. This CDR3 is 14 amino acids long. The germline CDR1 and CDR2 sequences are SEHNR and FQNEAQ (reference sequence). The ends were cut back, 2 bases at V and 7 bases at J, with 14 bases in the middle. The CDR3 sequence is CASSLPRVGLEAFF. The CDR3, as DNA: TGTGCCAGCAGCTTACCGAGGGTTGGACTTGAAGCTTTCTTT.

By sample share, this clone is medium-sized (0.01 to 0.1%). The rearrangement joins TRBV7-9 to TRBJ1-5, with no clear D. Germline V gene data show CDR1 as SEHNR and CDR2 as FQNEAQ (reference sequence). Between the trimmed V and J ends, which lost 4 bases and 9 bases, there was a span of 10 bases. The CDR3 extends over 12 amino acids. The CDR3, as DNA: TGTGCCAGCAGCTCAAATCAGCGGCCCCAGCATTTT. This sequence encodes CASSSNQRPQHF.

V and J are TRBV9 and TRBJ2-2; possibly TRBD2 for D (6 bases). With 0 bases removed from V and 4 bases from J, the gap between germline ends came to 10 bases. The CDR3 runs 15 residues. Germline loops: CDR1 SGDLS, CDR2 YYNGEE. CDR3 region: CASSVGGVGTGELFF. The CDR3 DNA is TGTGCCAGCAGCGTAGGGGGGGTCGGCACCGGGGAGCTGTTTTTT.

This sequence joins TRBV7-2 and TRBJ1-6; a weak D match, TRBD1 (5 bases). The ends were cut back, 5 bases at V and 8 bases at J, with 13 bases in the middle. Germline CDR1 and CDR2: SGHTA and FQGNSA. The CDR3 runs 14 residues. The CDR3 spells CASSDDSLYSPLHF. The CDR3 DNA reads TGTGCCAGCAGCGACGACAGTCTCTATTCACCCCTCCACTTT. Variable domain in full (rest from reference TRBV7-2 and TRBJ1-6): GAGVSQSPSNKVTEKGKDVELRCDPISGHTALYWYRQSLGQGLEFLIYFQGNSAPDKSGLPSDRFSAERTGGSVSTLTIQRTQQEDSAVYLCASSDDSLYSPLHFGNGTRLTVT.